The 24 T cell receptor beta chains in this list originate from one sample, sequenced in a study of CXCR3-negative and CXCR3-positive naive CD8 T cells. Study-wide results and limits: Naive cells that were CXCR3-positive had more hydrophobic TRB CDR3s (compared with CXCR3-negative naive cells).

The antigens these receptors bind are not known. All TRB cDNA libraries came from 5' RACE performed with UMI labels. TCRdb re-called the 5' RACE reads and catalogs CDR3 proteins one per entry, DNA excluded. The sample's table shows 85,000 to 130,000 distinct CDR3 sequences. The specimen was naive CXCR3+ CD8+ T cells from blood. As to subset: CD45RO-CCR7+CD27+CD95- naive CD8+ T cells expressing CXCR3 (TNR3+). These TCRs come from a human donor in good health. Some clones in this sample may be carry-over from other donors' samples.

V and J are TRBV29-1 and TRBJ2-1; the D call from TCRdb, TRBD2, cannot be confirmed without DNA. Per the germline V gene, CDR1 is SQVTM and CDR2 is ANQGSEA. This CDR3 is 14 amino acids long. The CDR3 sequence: CSVETSGRHNEQFF.

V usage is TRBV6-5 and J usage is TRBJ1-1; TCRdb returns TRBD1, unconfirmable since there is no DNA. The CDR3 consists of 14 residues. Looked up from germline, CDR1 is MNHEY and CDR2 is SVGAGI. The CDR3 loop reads CASSAGTAYTEAFF.

CDR3 residues: CASSPGGADGYTF. The V gene is TRBV7-9, the J gene TRBJ1-2. The CDR3 is 13 amino acids. Germline V CDR1 and CDR2: SEHNR, FQNEAQ (reference sequence).

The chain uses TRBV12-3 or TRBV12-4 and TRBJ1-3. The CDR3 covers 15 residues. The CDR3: CASRFITEGGDTIYF.

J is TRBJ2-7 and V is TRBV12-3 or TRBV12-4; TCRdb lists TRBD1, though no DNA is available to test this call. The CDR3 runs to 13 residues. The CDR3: CASRGHSSNEQYF.

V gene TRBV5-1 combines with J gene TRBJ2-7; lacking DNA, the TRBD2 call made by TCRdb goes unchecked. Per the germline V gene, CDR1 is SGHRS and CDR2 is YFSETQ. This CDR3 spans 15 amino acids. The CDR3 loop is CASSSGTSGAYEQYF.

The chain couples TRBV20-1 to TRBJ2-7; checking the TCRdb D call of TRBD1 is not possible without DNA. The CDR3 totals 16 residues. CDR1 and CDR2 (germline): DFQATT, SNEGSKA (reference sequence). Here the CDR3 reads CSARGIPGQLVYEQYF.

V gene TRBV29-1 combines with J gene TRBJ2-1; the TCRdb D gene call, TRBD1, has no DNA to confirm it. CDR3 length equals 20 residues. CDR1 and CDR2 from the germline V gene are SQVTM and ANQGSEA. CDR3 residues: CSVGGGAGQGDLIPTNEQFF.

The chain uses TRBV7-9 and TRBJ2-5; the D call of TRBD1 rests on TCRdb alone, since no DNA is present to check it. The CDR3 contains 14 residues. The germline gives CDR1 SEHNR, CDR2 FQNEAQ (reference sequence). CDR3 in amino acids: CASGDSRVQETQYF.

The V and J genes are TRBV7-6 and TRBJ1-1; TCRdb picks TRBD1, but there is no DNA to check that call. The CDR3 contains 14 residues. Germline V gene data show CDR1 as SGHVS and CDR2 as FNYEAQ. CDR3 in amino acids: CASSLSRVNTEAFF.

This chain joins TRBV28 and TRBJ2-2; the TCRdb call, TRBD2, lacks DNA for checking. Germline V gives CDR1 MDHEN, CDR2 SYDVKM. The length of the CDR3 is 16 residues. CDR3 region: CASSLLLAGGTGELFF.

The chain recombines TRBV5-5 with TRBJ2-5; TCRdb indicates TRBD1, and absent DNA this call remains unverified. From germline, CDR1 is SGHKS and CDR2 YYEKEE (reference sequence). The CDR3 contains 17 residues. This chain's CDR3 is CASSLVISGQGRETQYF.

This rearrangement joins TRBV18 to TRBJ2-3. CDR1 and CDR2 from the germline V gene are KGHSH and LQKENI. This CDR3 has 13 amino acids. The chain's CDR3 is CASSPPGGDTQYF.

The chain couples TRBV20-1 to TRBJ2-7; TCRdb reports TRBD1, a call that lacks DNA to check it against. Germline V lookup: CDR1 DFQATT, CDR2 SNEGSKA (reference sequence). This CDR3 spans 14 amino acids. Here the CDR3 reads CSARHDRGAYEQYF.

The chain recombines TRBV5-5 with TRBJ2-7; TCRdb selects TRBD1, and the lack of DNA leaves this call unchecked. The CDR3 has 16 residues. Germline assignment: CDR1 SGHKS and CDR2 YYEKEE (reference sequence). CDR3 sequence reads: CASSGAMAPLLYEQYF.

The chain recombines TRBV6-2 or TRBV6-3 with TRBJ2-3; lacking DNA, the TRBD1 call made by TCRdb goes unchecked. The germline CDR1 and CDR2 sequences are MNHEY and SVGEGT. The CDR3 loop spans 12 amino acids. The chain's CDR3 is CAGGQGWDTQYF.

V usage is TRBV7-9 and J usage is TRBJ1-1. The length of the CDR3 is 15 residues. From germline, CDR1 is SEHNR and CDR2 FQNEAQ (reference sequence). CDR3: CASSLVTGLNTEAFF.

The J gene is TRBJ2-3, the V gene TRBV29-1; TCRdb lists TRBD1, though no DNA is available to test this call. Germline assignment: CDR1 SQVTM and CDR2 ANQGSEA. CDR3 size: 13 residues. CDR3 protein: CSVLTGEADTQYF.

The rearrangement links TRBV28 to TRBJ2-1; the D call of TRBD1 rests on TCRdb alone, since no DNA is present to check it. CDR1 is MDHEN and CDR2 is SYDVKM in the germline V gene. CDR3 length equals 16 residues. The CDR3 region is CASSPFDRVKDNEQFF.

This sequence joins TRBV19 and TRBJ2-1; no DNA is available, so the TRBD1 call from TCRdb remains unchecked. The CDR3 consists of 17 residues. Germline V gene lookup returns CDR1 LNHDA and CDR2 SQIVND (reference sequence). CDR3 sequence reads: CASTTPRDGSLDNEQFF.

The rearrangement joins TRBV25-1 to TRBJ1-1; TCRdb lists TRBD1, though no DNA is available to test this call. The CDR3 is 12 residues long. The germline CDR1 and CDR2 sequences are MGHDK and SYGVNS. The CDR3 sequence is CASRQANTEAFF.

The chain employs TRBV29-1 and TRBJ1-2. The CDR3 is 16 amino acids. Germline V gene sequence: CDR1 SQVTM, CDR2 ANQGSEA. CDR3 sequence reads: CSVEDSGGELVYGYTF.

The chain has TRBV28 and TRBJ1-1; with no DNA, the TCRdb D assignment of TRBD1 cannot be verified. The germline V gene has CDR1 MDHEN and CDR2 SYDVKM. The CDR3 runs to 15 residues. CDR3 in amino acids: CASSFWGQGSTEAFF.

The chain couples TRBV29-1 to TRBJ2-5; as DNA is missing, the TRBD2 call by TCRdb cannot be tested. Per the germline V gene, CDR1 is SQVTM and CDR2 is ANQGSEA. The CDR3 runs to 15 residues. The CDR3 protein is CSVESGGAGRETQYF.